Sequencing of this T cell receptor beta chain was carried out in a study of shared clonotypes between healthy human individuals. Germline loops: CDR1 SGDLS, CDR2 YYNGEE. This CDR3 region has 14 residues. The ends were cut back, 4 bases at V and 2 bases at J, with 13 bases in the middle. Repertoires were generated with immunoSEQ multiplex PCR, while TCRdb's copy carries only in-frame clones and drops some. Among 2 million to 2.5 million clones listed, under 97% were seen once. Details on this clone: The sample carries other DNA sequences with the same CDR3.

Sequenced: naive CD4+ T cells sorted from blood. As to subset: CD45RA+ positively selected. The chain recombines TRBV9 with TRBJ2-7, with a tentative D call TRBD2 (6 bases). The sequence derives from a man between 18 and 29 years old in good health. The CDR3 nucleotides are TGTGCCAGCAGCCCCGCCCCGGGGGCCTACGAGCAGTACTTC. This encodes CASSPAPGAYEQYF.